This T cell receptor beta chain was documented in a study of T cells in tumors after PD-1 blockade. With V trimmed by 1 base and J by 2 bases, 2 bases remained unmatched. The CDR3 has 16 amino acids. Germline loops: CDR1 SGHNT, CDR2 YYREEE (reference sequence). Sequenced by immunoSEQ multiplex PCR; TCRdb stores in-frame clones only, minus some. The sample holds approximately 48,000 clones, more than 65% seen once. The material sequenced was PBMCs, taken before anti-PD-1 treatment. This sequence originates from a human donor with basal cell carcinoma. V and J are TRBV5-4 and TRBJ2-5; 13 bases are a match to TRBD2. The CDR3 sequence: CASSLSTSGGQETQYF. The DNA of the CDR3 is TGTGCCAGCAGCTTGTCGACTAGCGGGGGGCAAGAGACCCAGTACTTC.